This T cell receptor (beta chain) was obtained from a study of cytomegalovirus exposure and HLA in healthy donors. Broader study findings: The study flagged roughly 150 TCR beta chains as cytomegalovirus-associated. CMV serostatus was the only immune exposure information that was available. Excluded were some V segments that proved indistinguishable, including TRBV6-2 and TRBV6-3. Donors belonging to an Asian-associated ancestry cluster reportedly showed fewer N-insertions in productive TCRs than the roughly 680-donor mean, according to what a later analysis found.

Trimming left V 4 bases short and J 2 bases short, with 8 bases between. The CDR3 spans 14 residues. Germline-derived CDR1 and CDR2 are SNHLY and FYNNEI. 13 Jbeta primers and 60 Vbeta primers were used for the PCR. The assay was immunoSEQ multiplex PCR, and TCRdb's table has in-frame clones only and misses some. The sample holds about 140,000 clones. Regarding this clone: Its antigen is still unknown.

Specimen: PBMCs. The TCR sequence derives from a man in his forties in good health and CMV-seronegative. J is TRBJ2-2 and V is TRBV2; weak D call: TRBD2 (5 bases). The CDR3 here is CASSGLANTGELFF. CDR3 nucleotides: TGTGCCAGCAGTGGGCTAGCTAACACCGGGGAGCTGTTTTTT. The whole variable domain, filled in from reference TRBV2 and TRBJ2-2, reads EPEVTQTPSHQVTQMGQEVILRCVPISNHLYFYWYRQILGQKVEFLVSFYNNEISEKSEIFDDQFSVERPDGSNFTLKIRSTKLEDSAMYFCASSGLANTGELFFGEGSRLTVL.